The 30 T cell receptor beta chains reported below all come from one sample, sequenced in a study of Tregs in tolerant kidney transplant recipients. Using immunoSEQ multiplex PCR, the repertoire was profiled, and TCRdb retains in-frame clones only, with some absent. This table holds 110,000 or so clones, about 90% found once. Sequencing was performed on CD4+ T cells from blood. These receptors originate from a human donor in good health.

This clone was picked up one time. The chain combines TRBV7-2 with TRBJ1-1; the D is unclear. CDR3 size: 13 residues. Germline V lookup: CDR1 SGHTA, CDR2 FQGNSA. Between the trimmed V and J ends, which lost 1 base and 3 bases, there was a span of 6 bases. DNA of the CDR3: TGTGCCAGCAGCTTAGAACCCTACACTGAAGCTTTCTTT. This gives the protein CASSLEPYTEAFF.

Only one count was recorded for this clone. V and J are TRBV2 and TRBJ2-1; D gene ambiguous. The CDR3 sequence is 13 residues long. V dropped 1 base and J dropped 2 bases, with 3 bases sitting between them. Germline V gives CDR1 SNHLY, CDR2 FYNNEI. DNA for the CDR3: TGTGCCAGCAGTGAAGAGGCCTACAATGAGCAGTTCTTC. It codes for CASSEEAYNEQFF.

The chain uses TRBV7-6 and TRBJ1-2; tentative D call: TRBD1 (6 bases). This CDR3 region has 17 residues. Germline V CDR1 and CDR2: SGHVS, FNYEAQ. V lost 1 base, J lost 4 bases, and 19 bases lay in between. This CDR3 is CASSLDSWTVGGYGYTF. CDR3 DNA sequence: TGTGCCAGCAGCTTAGATTCCTGGACAGTCGGGGGCTATGGCTACACCTTC. The whole variable domain, remainder taken from reference TRBV7-6 and TRBJ1-2, is GAGVSQSPRYKVTKRGQDVALRCDPISGHVSLYWYRQALGQGPEFLTYFNYEAQQDKSGLPNDRFSAERPEGSISTLTIQRTEQRDSAMYRCASSLDSWTVGGYGYTFGSGTRLTVV.

V is TRBV18 and J is TRBJ1-1, with D perhaps matching TRBD1 (6 bases). The CDR3 has 15 amino acids. CDR1 and CDR2 (germline): KGHSH, LQKENI. With 2 bases removed from V and 1 base from J, the gap between germline ends came to 11 bases. CDR3 residues: CASSPARGGNTEAFF. In DNA form, the CDR3 reads TGTGCCAGCTCACCAGCGAGGGGGGGGAACACTGAAGCTTTCTTT.

V gene TRBV20-1 combines with J gene TRBJ1-2; perhaps TRBD1 as D (6 bases). Germline-derived CDR1 and CDR2 are DFQATT and SNEGSKA (reference sequence). This CDR3 has 11 residues. The V end lost 5 bases, the J end lost 6 bases, and 10 bases lay between the germline ends. The CDR3 coding sequence is TGCAGTGCTTTGGACAGAAATGGCTACACCTTC. This sequence encodes CSALDRNGYTF.

The CDR3 DNA follows: TGCGCCAGCAGCTTGGTTCCGGGAGTCGACAATGAGCAGTTCTTC. Translating it yields CASSLVPGVDNEQFF. The rearrangement uses TRBV5-1 and TRBJ2-1; tentative D call: TRBD2 (6 bases). The CDR3 consists of 15 residues. Germline values: CDR1 SGHRS, CDR2 YFSETQ. The V end was cut by 0 bases, the J end by 5 bases, with 12 bases between. The whole variable domain, filled in from reference TRBV5-1 and TRBJ2-1, reads KAGVTQTPRYLIKTRGQQVTLSCSPISGHRSVSWYQQTPGQGLQFLFEYFSETQRNKGNFPGRFSGRQFSNSRSEMNVSTLELGDSALYLCASSLVPGVDNEQFFGPGTRLTVL.

A single count supports this clone. The rearrangement links TRBV5-1 to TRBJ2-1; 9 positions agree with TRBD2. The J segment lost 6 bases and the V segment lost 6 bases, leaving 10 bases of the junction unmatched. Germline V gene data show CDR1 as SGHRS and CDR2 as YFSETQ. CDR3 length: 15 amino acids. The CDR3 protein is CASMGGRVSGNEQFF. Here the CDR3 DNA reads TGCGCCAGCATGGGCGGGAGGGTATCGGGCAATGAGCAGTTCTTC.

The J gene is TRBJ1-3, the V gene TRBV18, with TRBD1 matching over 7 bases. Per germline, CDR1 KGHSH and CDR2 LQKENI. This CDR3 has 13 amino acids. J lost 4 bases, V lost 3 bases, and 0 bases had no gene match. The CDR3 region is CASSPDRGNTIYF. CDR3 DNA sequence: TGTGCCAGCTCACCGGACAGGGGAAACACCATATATTTT.

V and J are TRBV7-6 and TRBJ2-3; unclear D gene. The CDR3 has 12 residues. V lost 2 bases and J lost 5, with 5 bases in between. From germline, CDR1 is SGHVS and CDR2 FNYEAQ. For the CDR3, the DNA is TGTGCCAGCAGCTTAAGTCGAGATACGCAGTATTTT. It codes for CASSLSRDTQYF.

The CDR3 sequence is CASSIRANYGYTF. In DNA form, the CDR3 reads TGTGCCAGTAGTATAAGGGCCAACTATGGCTACACCTTC. The V and J genes are TRBV19 and TRBJ1-2; D remains ambiguous. The V gene lost 2 bases and the J gene lost 2 bases, with 6 bases spanning the gap. Germline V gene sequence: CDR1 LNHDA, CDR2 SQIVND (reference sequence). CDR3 length: 13 residues. Full variable domain (missing parts from reference TRBV19 and TRBJ1-2): DGGITQSPKYLFRKEGQNVTLSCEQNLNHDAMYWYRQDPGQGLRLIYYSQIVNDFQKGDIAEGYSVSREKKESFPLTVTSAQKNPTAFYLCASSIRANYGYTFGSGTRLTVV.

This clone was detected once. The chain joins TRBV6-5 to TRBJ1-1; D is unresolved. The germline V and J ends were trimmed by 5 bases and 11 bases, with 12 bases remaining between them. The CDR3 is 11 residues long. Germline loops: CDR1 MNHEY, CDR2 SVGAGI. The CDR3 nucleotides are TGTGCCAGCAGTGACGTCAACCGGGCTTTCTTT. Residues: CASSDVNRAFF.

This sequence joins TRBV19 and TRBJ1-5; D is undetermined. Germline lookup yields CDR1 LNHDA and CDR2 SQIVND (reference sequence). There are 13 residues in the CDR3. V was pared by 2 bases and J by 7 bases, with 9 bases between. The CDR3 nucleotides are TGTGCCAGTAGTATATTCCTTTGGCAGCCCCAGCATTTT. Its protein product is CASSIFLWQPQHF.

The chain links TRBV5-1 to TRBJ1-2; possible D gene TRBD1, 6 bases. The V end lost 0 bases, the J end lost 1 base, and 10 bases lay between the germline ends. The germline gives CDR1 SGHRS, CDR2 YFSETQ. The CDR3 totals 15 residues. The CDR3 bases are TGCGCCAGCAGCTTGGGCTCCAGGGGTAACTATGGCTACACCTTC. Protein: CASSLGSRGNYGYTF.

The chain combines TRBV19 with TRBJ1-2; D uncertain. V was trimmed by 7 bases and J by 6 bases, leaving 15 bases between them. The CDR3 loop spans 13 amino acids. Germline V gene sequence: CDR1 LNHDA, CDR2 SQIVND (reference sequence). This CDR3 is CASKRQDPDGYTF. The CDR3 region has the DNA TGTGCCAGTAAGCGGCAGGACCCAGATGGCTACACCTTC. Full variable domain (rest looked up from reference TRBV19 and TRBJ1-2): DGGITQSPKYLFRKEGQNVTLSCEQNLNHDAMYWYRQDPGQGLRLIYYSQIVNDFQKGDIAEGYSVSREKKESFPLTVTSAQKNPTAFYLCASKRQDPDGYTFGSGTRLTVV.

This rearrangement joins TRBV6-1 to TRBJ2-7; unclear D gene. Per the germline V gene, CDR1 is MNHNS and CDR2 is SASEGT. The CDR3 runs 12 residues. V lost 4 bases and J 4 bases, leaving 8 bases between the germline ends. CDR3 loop: CASSVVAYEQYF. In nucleotides, the CDR3 is TGTGCCAGCAGTGTCGTAGCTTACGAGCAGTACTTC.

CDR3 DNA sequence: TGTGCCTGGAGTGAAGTAGAGACCCAGTACTTC. Its protein product is CAWSEVETQYF. The V and J genes are TRBV30 and TRBJ2-5, with no clear D. Germline assignment: CDR1 GTSNPN and CDR2 SVGIG (reference sequence). Trimming pared 1 base from V and 4 bases from J, leaving 4 bases between. The CDR3 extends over 11 amino acids.

The chain is built from TRBV7-6 and TRBJ2-7; 8 nucleotides line up with TRBD2. The CDR3 totals 15 residues. J lost 0 bases, V lost 0 bases, and 1 base had no gene match. Germline V gives CDR1 SGHVS, CDR2 FNYEAQ. The CDR3 DNA sequence: TGTGCCAGCAGCTTAGCGACTAGCGACTCCTACGAGCAGTACTTC. Its translation: CASSLATSDSYEQYF.

This sequence joins TRBV4-2 and TRBJ2-7; the D gene is possibly TRBD2 (5 bases). The CDR3 has 15 residues. CDR1 and CDR2 (germline): LGHNA, YNFKEQ. Trimming removed 0 bases at V and 3 bases at J, with 12 bases between. Written as DNA, the CDR3 is TGTGCCAGCAGCCAAGATCTACTAGAGAACTACGAGCAGTACTTC. Translated: CASSQDLLENYEQYF.

The gene calls are TRBV27 and TRBJ2-7, with D uncertain. CDR3 length: 15 residues. V lost 4 bases, J lost 1 base, and 14 bases lay in between. Germline V gene sequence: CDR1 MNHEY, CDR2 SMNVEV (reference sequence). The DNA of the CDR3 is TGTGCCAGCAGTTCCTATCTGTTTGGTTCCTACGAGCAGTACTTC. It is translated as CASSSYLFGSYEQYF.

The rearrangement links TRBV5-4 to TRBJ2-5; 15 positions match TRBD2. CDR1 is SGHNT, CDR2 YYREEE, per germline (reference sequence). The CDR3 consists of 16 residues. J gave up 5 bases and V 3 bases, and 5 bases lay outside the gene matches. CDR3 coding DNA: TGTGCCAGCAGCTCCTCAGGGACTAGCGGGAGGGAGACCCAGTACTTC. Its translation is CASSSSGTSGRETQYF.

The J gene is TRBJ1-4, the V gene TRBV19; TRBD1 matches 8 bases. V gave up 4 bases and J gave up 4 bases; unmatched junction bases: 5. The CDR3 totals 15 residues. Germline loops: CDR1 LNHDA, CDR2 SQIVND (reference sequence). CDR3 bases: TGTGCCAGTAGTACTCAGGGGGCTGGTAATGAAAAACTGTTTTTT. As protein: CASSTQGAGNEKLFF.

This rearrangement joins TRBV19 to TRBJ2-1; D is undetermined. The CDR3 extends over 12 amino acids. The ends were cut back, 3 bases at V and 7 bases at J, with 7 bases in the middle. Germline CDR1 and CDR2: LNHDA and SQIVND (reference sequence). This CDR3 is CASSIGRNEQFF. CDR3 DNA sequence: TGTGCCAGTAGTATTGGGCGGAATGAGCAGTTCTTC.

This clone was found a few times. This chain joins TRBV6-1 and TRBJ1-5; 7 bases fit TRBD1. CDR1 MNHNS and CDR2 SASEGT come from the germline V gene. Germline trimming cut 5 bases from V and 6 bases from J; bases unmatched to any gene: 10. The CDR3 extends over 15 amino acids. The CDR3 DNA reads as TGTGCCAGCAGTACCCAGGATGACAGGGCTCAGCCCCAGCATTTT. It translates to CASSTQDDRAQPQHF.

The V call is TRBV5-1, the J call TRBJ1-1; TRBD1 matches at 8 bases. V gave up 5 bases and J gave up 8 bases; unmatched junction bases: 8. This CDR3 region has 13 residues. Germline V gene data show CDR1 as SGHRS and CDR2 as YFSETQ. Here the CDR3 reads CASSAGQGLEAFF. The CDR3, as DNA: TGCGCCAGCAGTGCCGGACAGGGCCTCGAAGCTTTCTTT.

This clone was recorded only once. V is TRBV6-1 and J is TRBJ1-5; no clear D gene. Germline CDR1 and CDR2: MNHNS and SASEGT. Trimming pared 5 bases from V and 3 bases from J, leaving 11 bases between. The CDR3 sequence is 14 residues long. CDR3 nucleotide sequence: TGTGCCAGCAGTTCGGGGAAGGCCAATCAGCCCCAGCATTTT. Amino acids: CASSSGKANQPQHF.

The chain links TRBV29-1 to TRBJ2-1; 7 bases align to TRBD1. The germline V gene has CDR1 SQVTM and CDR2 ANQGSEA. This CDR3 region has 16 residues. V dropped 0 bases and J dropped 3; count of bases not matched to a gene: 8. CDR3: CSVEDPTGPNYNEQFF. CDR3 DNA sequence: TGCAGCGTTGAAGATCCGACAGGGCCCAACTACAATGAGCAGTTCTTC.

The chain is built from TRBV4-2 and TRBJ2-5, with TRBD2 matching 15 bases. Germline values: CDR1 LGHNA, CDR2 YNFKEQ. V shed 4 bases and J 5 bases; nucleotides not matched to a gene: 2. This CDR3 is built from 15 residues. CDR3 in amino acids: CASSLGLAGGETQYF. The CDR3 DNA sequence: TGTGCCAGCAGCCTAGGACTAGCGGGAGGGGAGACCCAGTACTTC.

The V call is TRBV2, the J call TRBJ1-5, with 8 bases matching TRBD1. The V and J ends lost 6 bases and 5 bases, in that order; junction bases with no gene match: 6. Per germline, CDR1 SNHLY and CDR2 FYNNEI. The CDR3 sequence is 14 residues long. The CDR3 spells CASRRTGFYQPQHF. CDR3 DNA sequence: TGTGCCAGCAGAAGGACAGGGTTTTATCAGCCCCAGCATTTT.

The rearrangement uses TRBV7-2 and TRBJ1-1; D is uncertain. The CDR3 length is 14 residues. Trimming removed 1 base from V and 3 bases from J, with 9 bases in between. Germline CDR1 SGHTA, CDR2 FQGNSA. CDR3 sequence (DNA): TGTGCCAGCAGCTTAGAGGGCACCTACACTGAAGCTTTCTTT. Its protein is CASSLEGTYTEAFF.

This clone has more than one count but fewer than ten. The V call is TRBV2, the J call TRBJ1-5; tentatively, D is TRBD1 (6 bases). The CDR3 sequence is 14 residues long. V was cut by 5 bases and J by 4 bases, with 12 bases left in between. Germline V gene lookup returns CDR1 SNHLY and CDR2 FYNNEI. Written as DNA, the CDR3 is TGTGCCAGCAGTTCCCAGGGGCTGAATCAGCCCCAGCATTTT. It codes for CASSSQGLNQPQHF.